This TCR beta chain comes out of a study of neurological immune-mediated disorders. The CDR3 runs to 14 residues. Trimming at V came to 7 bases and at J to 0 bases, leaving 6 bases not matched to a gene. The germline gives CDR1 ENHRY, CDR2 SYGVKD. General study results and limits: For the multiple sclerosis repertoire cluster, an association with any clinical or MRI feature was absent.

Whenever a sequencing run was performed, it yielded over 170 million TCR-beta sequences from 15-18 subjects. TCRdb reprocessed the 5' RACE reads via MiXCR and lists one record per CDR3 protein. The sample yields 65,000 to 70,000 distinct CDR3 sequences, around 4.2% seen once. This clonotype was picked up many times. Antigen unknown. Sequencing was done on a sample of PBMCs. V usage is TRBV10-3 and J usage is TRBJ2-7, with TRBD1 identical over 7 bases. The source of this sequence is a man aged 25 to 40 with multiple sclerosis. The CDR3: CAITQTGISYEQYF. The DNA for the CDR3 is TGTGCCATCACTCAGACAGGGATCTCCTACGAGCAGTACTTC.